Sequencing of this T cell receptor (beta chain) was carried out in a study of cytomegalovirus exposure and HLA in healthy donors. Study-level points and caveats: TCR beta sequences reportedly predicted most subjects' HLA-A and HLA-B alleles accurately. In a later analysis, donors in an Asian-associated ancestry cluster reportedly had fewer N-insertions in productive TCRs than the cohort mean. Data from an earlier analysis indicated that most TCR beta V segments were productive either about 90% or about 30% of the time.

Use of 60 Vbeta and 13 Jbeta primers characterized the PCR. This table comes from immunoSEQ multiplex PCR, and its TCRdb copy is limited to in-frame clones, with some not included. This sample has about 170,000 clones, with 73% found just once. As to this clone: The antigen is undetermined.

The CDR3 length is 12 residues. The V and J ends lost 4 bases and 8 bases, in that order; junction bases with no gene match: 5. The germline V gene encodes CDR1 SGHRS and CDR2 YFSETQ. The rearrangement links TRBV5-1 to TRBJ1-2; 7 bases are a match to TRBD1. This TCR was recovered from a woman aged 18 to 35 in good health and CMV-seropositive. Source material: PBMCs. CDR3 in DNA: TGCGCCAGCAGCCCAGGACAGGCCGGCTACACCTTC. Its translation: CASSPGQAGYTF.